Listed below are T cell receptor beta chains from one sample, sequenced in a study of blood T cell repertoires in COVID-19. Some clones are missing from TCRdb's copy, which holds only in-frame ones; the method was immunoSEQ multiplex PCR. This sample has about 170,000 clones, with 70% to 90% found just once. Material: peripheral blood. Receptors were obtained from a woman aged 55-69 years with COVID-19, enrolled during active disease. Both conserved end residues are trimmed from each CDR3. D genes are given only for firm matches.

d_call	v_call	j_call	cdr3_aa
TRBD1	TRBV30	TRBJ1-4	AWSQGAANEKLF
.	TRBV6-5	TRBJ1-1	ASTETGRNTEAF
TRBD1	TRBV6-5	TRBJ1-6	ASSYGAGQGNSPLH
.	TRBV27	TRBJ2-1	ASSSSGNEQF
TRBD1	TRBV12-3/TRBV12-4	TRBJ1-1	ASSTIVQGEAF
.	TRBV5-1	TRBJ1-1	ASSLVRVNTEAF
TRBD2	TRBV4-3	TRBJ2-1	ASSQEAGVGNYEQF
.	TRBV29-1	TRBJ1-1	STFPAGGRTEAF
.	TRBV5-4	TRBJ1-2	ASSPQVFNYGYT
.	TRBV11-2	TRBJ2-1	ASSLVVREGGQF
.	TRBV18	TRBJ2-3	ASSPTGTWADTQY
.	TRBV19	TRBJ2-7	ASSTLQGSHEQY
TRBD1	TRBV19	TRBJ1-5	ASSKGRGQGGSNQPQH
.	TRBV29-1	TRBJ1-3	SVAAGLSTGNTIY
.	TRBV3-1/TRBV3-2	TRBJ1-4	ASSQIEETEKLF
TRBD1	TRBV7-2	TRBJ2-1	ASSPGTGYSEQF
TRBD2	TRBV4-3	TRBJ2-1	ASSHSGLAGKNEQF